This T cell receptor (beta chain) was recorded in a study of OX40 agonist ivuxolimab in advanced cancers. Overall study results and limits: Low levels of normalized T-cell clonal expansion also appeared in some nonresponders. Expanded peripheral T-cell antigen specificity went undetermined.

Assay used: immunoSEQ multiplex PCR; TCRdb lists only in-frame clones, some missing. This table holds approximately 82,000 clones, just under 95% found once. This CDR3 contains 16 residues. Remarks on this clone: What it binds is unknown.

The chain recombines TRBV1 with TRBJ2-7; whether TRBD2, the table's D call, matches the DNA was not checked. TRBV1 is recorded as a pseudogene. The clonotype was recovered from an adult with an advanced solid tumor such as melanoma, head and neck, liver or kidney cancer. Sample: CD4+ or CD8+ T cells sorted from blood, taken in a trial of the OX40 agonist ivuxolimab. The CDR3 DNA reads TGCACCAGCAGCCAAGACCGGACTAGCGATTCCTACGAGCAGTACTTC. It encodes CTSSQDRTSDSYEQYF.